This T cell receptor beta chain originates from a study of T cells after yellow fever vaccination. Study-wide results and caveats: Contaminating bulk clonotypes could be abundant in FACS-sorted repertoires.

Concerning this clonotype itself: Its antigen is as yet unknown.

There are 10 residues in the CDR3. Germline V CDR1 and CDR2: DFQATT, SNEGSKA (reference sequence). V was shortened by 7 bases and J by 5 bases, with 8 bases between the two germline ends. A universal primer site and UMIs were added as TCR cDNA was made by 5'RACE template switching. TCRdb recomputed calls from the 5' RACE reads with MiXCR, one row per CDR3 protein. The sample holds under 600,000 distinct CDR3 sequences, approximately 15% seen once. J is TRBJ2-5 and V is TRBV20-1; no definite D call. Here the sequenced sample was PBMCs, taken on the day of the yellow fever booster vaccination. The sequence was collected from a man younger than 40 who received the YFV17D yellow fever vaccine. CDR3 nucleotides: TGCAGTGGAAGGGCCGAGACCCAGTACTTC. It specifies CSGRAETQYF.